One sample yielded the 9 T cell receptor beta chains listed below, sequenced in a study of T cells in pancreatic ductal adenocarcinoma. Surgery without prior neoadjuvant therapy was the treatment of the selected pancreatic ductal adenocarcinoma patients. Only in-frame clones appear in the TCRdb table, and some are missing; sequencing was by immunoSEQ multiplex PCR. The data hold approximately 11,000 clones, with roughly 90% observed a single time. The sample consisted of PBMCs. These receptor sequences come from a human donor with pancreatic ductal adenocarcinoma.

The chain links TRBV19 to TRBJ2-2, with 10 bases aligning to TRBD2. The V gene's germline CDR1 is LNHDA and CDR2 SQIVND (reference sequence). CDR3 size: 15 residues. V lost 7 bases, J lost 4 bases, and 6 bases stayed unmatched. This chain's CDR3 is CASITSGAVTGELFF. For the CDR3, the DNA is TGTGCCAGTATTACTAGCGGGGCCGTCACCGGGGAGCTGTTTTTT.

This clone was detected a few times. V gene TRBV7-9 combines with J gene TRBJ1-6; TRBD1 aligns across 7 bases. The V segment lost 4 bases and the J segment 6 bases; nucleotides outside the gene matches: 3. This CDR3 has 14 residues. Germline assignment: CDR1 SEHNR and CDR2 FQNEAQ (reference sequence). CDR3 nucleotides: TGTGCCAGCAGCTCGGACAGGAGTAATTCACCCCTCCACTTT. It specifies CASSSDRSNSPLHF.

The rearrangement uses TRBV6-5 and TRBJ2-1; 10 bases fit TRBD2. The germline V gene has CDR1 MNHEY and CDR2 SVGAGI. The CDR3 sequence is 14 residues long. Trimming at V came to 6 bases and at J to 6 bases, leaving 5 bases not matched to a gene. CDR3 bases: TGTGCCAGCAGGCCTCCTAGCGGGAGCAATGAGCAGTTCTTC. Translation: CASRPPSGSNEQFF.

The chain employs TRBV29-1 and TRBJ2-1; TRBD1 or TRBD2 may be the D gene (5 bases each). Germline-derived CDR1 and CDR2 are SQVTM and ANQGSEA. Trimming shortened V by 5 bases and J by 0 bases, and 11 bases separated the two germline ends. The CDR3 is made up of 14 amino acids. In DNA form, the CDR3 reads TGCAGCGTTCCGGGACGGAGCTCCTACAATGAGCAGTTCTTC. Protein: CSVPGRSSYNEQFF.

The CDR3 bases are TGTGCCAGCAGCGCTGGACAGGGGAGAAACATTCAGTACTTC. Amino acids: CASSAGQGRNIQYF. The chain links TRBV5-6 to TRBJ2-4; TRBD1 matches at 9 bases. After removal of 4 bases from V and 6 bases from J, the junction contained 5 bases not matched to a gene. CDR3 size: 14 residues. CDR1 and CDR2 from the germline V gene are SGHDT and YYEEEE.

The V call is TRBV5-8, the J call TRBJ2-5; 9 bases are a match to TRBD1. This CDR3 is built from 14 residues. Germline values: CDR1 SGHTS, CDR2 YDEGEE. V lost 4 bases and J lost 5; bases outside the gene matches: 6. CDR3 loop: CASSATGGAETQYF. CDR3 DNA: TGTGCCAGCAGCGCAACAGGGGGCGCTGAGACCCAGTACTTC.

The V gene is TRBV10-2, the J gene TRBJ1-1; D unresolved. The CDR3 runs to 15 residues. The V end was cut by 0 bases, the J end by 4 bases, with 12 bases between. The V gene's germline CDR1 is WSHSY and CDR2 SAAADI. The CDR3 nucleotides are TGCGCCAGCAGTGAGTCGACTCAGGTCGGCACTGAAGCTTTCTTT. Protein: CASSESTQVGTEAFF.

V gene TRBV19 combines with J gene TRBJ1-5; TRBD1 matches at 7 bases. The J segment lost 4 bases and the V segment lost 4 bases, leaving 4 bases of the junction unmatched. CDR1 is LNHDA, CDR2 SQIVND, per germline (reference sequence). The length of the CDR3 is 14 residues. The CDR3 DNA is TGTGCCAGTAGTACCGGGACAGAGAATCAGCCCCAGCATTTT. Its protein is CASSTGTENQPQHF.

This chain joins TRBV28 and TRBJ1-2; 10 positions match TRBD1. Per germline, CDR1 MDHEN and CDR2 SYDVKM. Trimming at V came to 3 bases and at J to 2 bases, leaving 3 bases not matched to a gene. The CDR3 extends over 15 amino acids. The CDR3 sequence is CASSFGTGANYGYTF. The DNA of the CDR3 is TGTGCCAGCAGTTTTGGGACAGGGGCAAACTATGGCTACACCTTC.